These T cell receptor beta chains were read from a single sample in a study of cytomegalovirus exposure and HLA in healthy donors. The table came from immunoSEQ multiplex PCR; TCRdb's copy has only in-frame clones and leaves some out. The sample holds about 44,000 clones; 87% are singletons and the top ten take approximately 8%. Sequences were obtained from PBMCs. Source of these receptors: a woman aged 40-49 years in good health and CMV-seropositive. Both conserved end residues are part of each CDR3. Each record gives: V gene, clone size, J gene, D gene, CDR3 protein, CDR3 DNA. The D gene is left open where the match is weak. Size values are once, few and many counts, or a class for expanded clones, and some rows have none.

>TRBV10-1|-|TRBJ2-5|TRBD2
CASSGTSLETQYF
TGCGCCAGCAGTGGGACTAGCTTGGAGACCCAGTACTTC
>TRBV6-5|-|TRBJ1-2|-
CASSYGVSGLGYTF
TGTGCCAGCAGTTACGGAGTCTCAGGGCTTGGCTACACCTTC
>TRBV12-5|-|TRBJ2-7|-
CASGQYGTYSYEQYF
TGTGCTAGTGGCCAGTATGGGACTTACTCCTACGAGCAGTACTTC
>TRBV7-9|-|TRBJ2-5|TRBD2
CASSLSGGKETQYF
TGTGCCAGCAGCTTAAGCGGGGGGAAAGAGACCCAGTACTTC
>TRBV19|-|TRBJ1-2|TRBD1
CASSSPDRGSRGYTF
TGTGCCAGTAGTTCGCCCGACAGGGGAAGTCGTGGCTACACCTTC
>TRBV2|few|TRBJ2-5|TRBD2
CASSDEGLAGKTQYF
TGTGCCAGCAGTGATGAGGGACTAGCTGGGAAGACCCAGTACTTC
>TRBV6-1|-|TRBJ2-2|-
CASISGANTGELFF
TGTGCCAGCATTTCGGGGGCGAACACCGGGGAGCTGTTTTTT
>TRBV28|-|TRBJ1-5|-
CATHGQAGKRNQPQHF
TGTGCCACCCATGGGCAGGCAGGAAAGCGCAATCAGCCCCAGCATTTT
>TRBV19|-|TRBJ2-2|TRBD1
CAGRTGGNTGELFF
TGTGCCGGCCGGACAGGTGGGAACACCGGGGAGCTGTTTTTT
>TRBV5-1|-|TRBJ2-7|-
CASGQGNEQYF
TGCGCCAGCGGGCAGGGAAACGAGCAGTACTTC
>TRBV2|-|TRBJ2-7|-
CASSVNRPTYEQYF
TGTGCCAGCAGTGTGAACAGACCAACCTACGAGCAGTACTTC
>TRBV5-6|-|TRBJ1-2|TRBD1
CASSLRGKTGAYYGYTF
TGTGCCAGCAGCTTGAGGGGTAAGACAGGGGCGTACTATGGCTACACCTTC
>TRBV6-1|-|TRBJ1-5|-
CASSEIYSRTSYSNQPQHF
TGTGCCAGCAGTGAAATTTATAGCAGGACTTCGTATAGCAATCAGCCCCAGCATTTT
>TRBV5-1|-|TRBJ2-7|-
CASSLEGGNYEQYF
TGCGCCAGCAGCTTGGAAGGAGGGAACTACGAGCAGTACTTC
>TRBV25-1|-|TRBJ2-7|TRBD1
CASEPGQGHEQYF
TGTGCCAGCGAACCGGGACAGGGCCACGAGCAGTACTTC
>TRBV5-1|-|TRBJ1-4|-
CASSYLGAPEEKLFF
TGCGCCAGCAGCTACTTGGGGGCGCCGGAAGAAAAACTGTTTTTT
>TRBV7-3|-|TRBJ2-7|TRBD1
CASSLGTGGLSSYEQYF
TGTGCCAGCAGCTTAGGGACAGGGGGCCTTAGCTCCTACGAGCAGTACTTC
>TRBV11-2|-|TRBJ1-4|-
CASSPGLPNEKLFF
TGTGCCAGCAGCCCGGGACTGCCGAATGAAAAACTGTTTTTT
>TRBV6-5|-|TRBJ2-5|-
CASSYPAGGETQYF
TGTGCCAGCAGTTACCCGGCAGGGGGGGAGACCCAGTACTTC
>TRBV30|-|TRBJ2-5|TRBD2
CAWRTGTSGGQETQYF
TGTGCCTGGAGAACGGGGACTAGCGGGGGGCAAGAGACCCAGTACTTC
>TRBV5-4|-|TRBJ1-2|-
CASSPGPPIPYGYTF
TGTGCCAGCAGCCCGGGTCCTCCAATTCCATATGGCTACACCTTC
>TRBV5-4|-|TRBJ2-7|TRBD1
CASSPTGTGFYEQYF
TGTGCCAGCAGTCCGACCGGGACAGGGTTTTACGAGCAGTACTTC
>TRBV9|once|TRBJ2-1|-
CASSAGLSSYNEQFF
TGTGCCAGCAGCGCCGGACTCTCCTCCTACAATGAGCAGTTCTTC
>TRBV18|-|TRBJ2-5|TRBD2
CASSRMTSGGPQETQYF
TGTGCCAGCTCACGCATGACTAGCGGGGGCCCCCAAGAGACCCAGTACTTC
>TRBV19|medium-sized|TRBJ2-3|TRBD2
CASSSWDYSDTQYF
TGTGCCAGTAGTAGCTGGGACTACTCAGATACGCAGTATTTT
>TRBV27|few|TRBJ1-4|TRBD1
CASSFRTGGVVANEKLFF
TGTGCCAGCAGTTTCAGGACAGGGGGCGTCGTGGCTAATGAAAAACTGTTTTTT
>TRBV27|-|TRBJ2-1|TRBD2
CASSSGRAGGSPQFF
TGTGCCAGCAGTTCCGGACGGGCGGGAGGGTCCCCGCAGTTCTTC
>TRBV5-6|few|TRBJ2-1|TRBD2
CASSSGLAGTYNEQFF
TGTGCCAGCAGCTCGGGACTAGCGGGGACCTACAATGAGCAGTTCTTC
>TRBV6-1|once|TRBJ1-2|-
CASSFRAGNYGYTF
TGTGCCAGCAGTTTCAGGGCTGGGAACTATGGCTACACCTTC
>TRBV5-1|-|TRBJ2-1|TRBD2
CASSLGLAGPDEQFF
TGCGCCAGCAGCTTGGGACTAGCGGGACCAGATGAGCAGTTCTTC
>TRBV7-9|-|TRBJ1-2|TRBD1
CASSAQSDRGEDGYTF
TGTGCCAGCAGCGCCCAGTCAGACAGGGGTGAGGATGGCTACACCTTC
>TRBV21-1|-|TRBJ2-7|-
CASSKKGAGAYEQYF
TGTGCCAGCAGCAAAAAAGGAGCAGGGGCCTACGAGCAGTACTTC
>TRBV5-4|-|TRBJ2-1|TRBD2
CASSYRLAGASAYNEQFF
TGTGCCAGCAGCTATAGACTAGCGGGGGCCTCTGCCTACAATGAGCAGTTCTTC
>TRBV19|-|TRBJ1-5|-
CASSPTLYSNQPQHF
TGTGCCAGTAGTCCGACACTCTATAGCAATCAGCCCCAGCATTTT
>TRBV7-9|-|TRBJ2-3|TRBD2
CASTVSGSRPDTQYF
TGTGCCAGCACCGTTAGCGGGAGTCGGCCAGATACGCAGTATTTT
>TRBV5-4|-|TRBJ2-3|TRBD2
CASSLGGTNTDTQYF
TGTGCCAGCAGCTTGGGGGGGACTAACACAGATACGCAGTATTTT
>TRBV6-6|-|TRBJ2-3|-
CATVQDTDTQYF
TGTGCCACAGTCCAGGACACAGATACGCAGTATTTT
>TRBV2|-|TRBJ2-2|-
CASRPGTNTGELFF
TGTGCCAGTAGGCCGGGAACGAACACCGGGGAGCTGTTTTTT
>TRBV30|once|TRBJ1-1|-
CAWSEGRVAFF
TGTGCCTGGAGTGAGGGGAGGGTAGCTTTCTTT
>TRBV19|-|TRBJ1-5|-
CASSPVGGPIQPQHF
TGTGCCAGTAGCCCAGTTGGAGGCCCGATTCAGCCCCAGCATTTT
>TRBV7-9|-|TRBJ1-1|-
CASSLVWGGQPNTEAFF
TGTGCCAGCAGCTTAGTTTGGGGAGGCCAACCGAACACTGAAGCTTTCTTT
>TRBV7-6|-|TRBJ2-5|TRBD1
CASSQTGTGGPTGVTQYF
TGTGCCAGCAGCCAGACCGGGACAGGGGGCCCAACTGGGGTGACCCAGTACTTC